These 23 T cell receptor beta chains originate from one sample sequenced in a study of T cell responses to AZD1222 COVID-19 vaccine. Using immunoSEQ multiplex PCR, the repertoire was profiled, and TCRdb retains in-frame clones only, with some absent. The repertoire holds about 130,000 clones, about 87% seen once, with more than 9% in the top ten. The material was peripheral blood, obtained on day 0 of AZD1222 vaccination. The source is an adult in good health.

V and J are TRBV30 and TRBJ2-5; TRBD1 agrees at 10 bases. CDR3 length: 15 amino acids. The germline gives CDR1 GTSNPN, CDR2 SVGIG (reference sequence). J was trimmed by 5 bases and V by 0 bases; bases with no gene match: 6. CDR3 amino acids: CAWSVSTGGKETQYF. DNA for the CDR3: TGTGCCTGGAGTGTATCGACAGGGGGCAAGGAGACCCAGTACTTC.

V usage is TRBV5-1 and J usage is TRBJ1-1; no clear D. Trimming took off 0 bases at V and 11 bases at J, with 11 bases between the two ends. This CDR3 comprises 12 residues. Germline values: CDR1 SGHRS, CDR2 YFSETQ. The CDR3 protein is CASSLEVERAFF. DNA of the CDR3: TGCGCCAGCAGCTTGGAAGTGGAGAGGGCTTTCTTT.

This clone was seen only once. The chain recombines TRBV7-9 with TRBJ2-7; 9 positions agree with TRBD1. Germline CDR1 reads SEHNR; CDR2 reads FQNEAQ (reference sequence). J lost 6 bases, V lost 4 bases, and 1 base had no gene match. The CDR3 is 12 residues long. CDR3 protein: CASSSTGGEQYF. The CDR3 nucleotides read TGTGCCAGCAGCTCGACAGGGGGCGAGCAGTACTTC.

This chain uses TRBV11-3 with TRBJ2-7; D unclear. This CDR3 contains 14 residues. Trimming left V 2 bases short and J 1 base short, with 9 bases between. CDR1 is SGHNT, CDR2 YENEEA, per germline. DNA of the CDR3: TGTGCCAGCAGCTTATCCGCTAGTTCCTACGAGCAGTACTTC. This gives the protein CASSLSASSYEQYF.

The chain joins TRBV27 to TRBJ2-3; TRBD1 matches at 7 bases. CDR3 size: 16 residues. CDR1 is MNHEY, CDR2 SMNVEV, per germline (reference sequence). The V segment lost 2 bases and the J segment 5 bases; nucleotides outside the gene matches: 10. CDR3 sequence: CASSLAVGTARDTQYF. Here the CDR3 DNA reads TGTGCCAGCAGTTTAGCTGTCGGGACAGCCAGAGATACGCAGTATTTT.

This clone came up a few times. The V call is TRBV6-6, the J call TRBJ2-7; TRBD1 agrees at 9 bases. The CDR3 contains 13 residues. Germline V lookup: CDR1 MNHNY, CDR2 SVGAGI (reference sequence). Losses at the gene ends were 4 bases for V and 4 bases for J; bases not matched to a gene: 2. The CDR3 here is CASSLDRGYEQYF. The CDR3 DNA sequence: TGTGCCAGCAGTTTGGACAGGGGATACGAGCAGTACTTC.

The J gene is TRBJ1-1, the V gene TRBV18; D is unclear. The V gene's germline CDR1 is KGHSH and CDR2 LQKENI. This CDR3 contains 15 residues. V was pared by 1 base and J by 0 bases, with 9 bases between. This CDR3 reads CASSPHSKLNTEAFF. The CDR3 bases are TGTGCCAGCTCACCACATAGCAAACTGAACACTGAAGCTTTCTTT.

The chain carries TRBV2 and TRBJ1-2; 7 nucleotides match TRBD1. Germline loops: CDR1 SNHLY, CDR2 FYNNEI. Losses at the gene ends were 6 bases for V and 4 bases for J; bases not matched to a gene: 11. The CDR3 covers 15 residues. The CDR3 region is CASSYSTGTAYGYTF. The CDR3 coding sequence is TGTGCCAGCAGCTACAGCACCGGGACAGCCTATGGCTACACCTTC.

This sequence joins TRBV19 and TRBJ2-7, with TRBD1 matching over 12 bases. Germline CDR1 LNHDA, CDR2 SQIVND (reference sequence). The CDR3 sequence is 14 residues long. V shed 6 bases, J shed 4 bases, and the junction held 4 bases outside the gene matches. The CDR3 DNA follows: TGTGCCAGTAGCGGGACAGGGGGCCGTTACGAGCAGTACTTC. Its protein product is CASSGTGGRYEQYF.

The rearrangement links TRBV6-5 to TRBJ2-7; 12 bases are a match to TRBD1. The CDR3 covers 15 residues. The ends lost 6 bases at V and 10 bases at J; junction bases unmatched: 13. The germline gives CDR1 MNHEY, CDR2 SVGAGI. The CDR3 DNA reads TGTGCCAGCAGAAAAACCGGGACAGGGGGCAAAATACAGTACTTC. It translates to CASRKTGTGGKIQYF.

This sequence joins TRBV2 and TRBJ2-2, with 7 nucleotides matching TRBD1. The CDR3 covers 16 residues. Germline V CDR1 and CDR2: SNHLY, FYNNEI. The trim removed 5 bases at V and 1 base at J, leaving 7 bases unmatched. The CDR3 reads CASSSVTGENTGELFF. For the CDR3, the DNA is TGTGCCAGCAGTTCAGTAACAGGGGAGAACACCGGGGAGCTGTTTTTT.

V usage is TRBV7-2 and J usage is TRBJ2-1, with D tentatively TRBD1 (6 bases). Trimming stripped 1 base from V and 7 bases from J, with 11 bases between. CDR3 length equals 14 residues. Germline values: CDR1 SGHTA, CDR2 FQGNSA. The CDR3 sequence is CASSLVQGRNEQFF. The CDR3 DNA is TGTGCCAGCAGCTTAGTACAGGGTCGGAATGAGCAGTTCTTC.

This clone was recorded once. J is TRBJ2-1 and V is TRBV24-1; no definite D call. CDR1 is KGHDR, CDR2 SFDVKD, per germline. Between the trimmed V and J ends, which lost 5 bases and 7 bases, there was a span of 8 bases. CDR3 size: 12 residues. CDR3 loop: CATSVGRNEQFF. CDR3 sequence (DNA): TGTGCCACCAGTGTGGGTCGGAATGAGCAGTTCTTC.

This sequence joins TRBV18 and TRBJ1-3, with D perhaps TRBD1 (6 bases). The germline gives CDR1 KGHSH, CDR2 LQKENI. CDR3 length: 17 residues. V lost 3 bases and J 0 bases, leaving 15 bases between the germline ends. For the CDR3, the DNA is TGTGCCAGCTCACCGAACAGGGCGGACCTCTCTGGAAACACCATATATTTT. Translation: CASSPNRADLSGNTIYF. Full variable domain (remainder filled in from reference TRBV18 and TRBJ1-3): NAGVMQNPRHLVRRRGQEARLRCSPMKGHSHVYWYRQLPEEGLKFMVYLQKENIIDESGMPKERFSAEFPKEGPSILRIQQVVRGDSAAYFCASSPNRADLSGNTIYFGEGSWLTVV.

The chain employs TRBV7-3 and TRBJ1-1; TRBD1 matches at 8 bases. Per germline, CDR1 SGHTA and CDR2 FQGTGA. The CDR3 runs 13 residues. Losses at the gene ends were 5 bases for V and 5 bases for J; bases not matched to a gene: 4. The CDR3, as DNA: TGTGCCAGCAGCGCTACAGGGGGAACTGAAGCTTTCTTT. Amino acids: CASSATGGTEAFF.

This chain joins TRBV7-2 and TRBJ1-5, with D possibly being TRBD1 (5 bases). V was pared by 3 bases and J by 7 bases, with 16 bases between. Germline V CDR1 and CDR2: SGHTA, FQGNSA. This CDR3 region has 15 residues. The CDR3 reads CASSFKLGEVQPQHF. DNA of the CDR3: TGTGCCAGCAGCTTCAAGCTAGGGGAGGTCCAGCCCCAGCATTTT.

V is TRBV5-1 and J is TRBJ2-2; D remains ambiguous. In germline, CDR1 is SGHRS, CDR2 YFSETQ. This CDR3 contains 14 residues. V lost 3 bases, J lost 5 bases, and 11 bases lay in between. The CDR3 is CASSSAPSTGELFF. The CDR3, as DNA: TGCGCCAGCAGCTCGGCCCCAAGTACCGGGGAGCTGTTTTTT.

The V call is TRBV19, the J call TRBJ2-7; a weak D match, TRBD1 (6 bases). V was pared by 2 bases and J by 3 bases, with 8 bases between. Germline CDR1 LNHDA, CDR2 SQIVND (reference sequence). The CDR3 loop spans 13 amino acids. DNA for the CDR3: TGTGCCAGTAGTATAACAGGGAGCTACGAGCAGTACTTC. This codes for CASSITGSYEQYF.

This chain connects TRBV19 to TRBJ2-1; D not resolved. Germline assignment: CDR1 LNHDA and CDR2 SQIVND (reference sequence). CDR3 length equals 14 residues. V was trimmed by 1 base and J by 7 bases, leaving 11 bases between them. The CDR3, as DNA: TGTGCCAGTAGTATAGGGGCTCTCCGTAATGAGCAGTTCTTC. Translated: CASSIGALRNEQFF.

The chain has TRBV28 and TRBJ1-5, with 8 bases that match TRBD1. Germline V gene lookup returns CDR1 MDHEN and CDR2 SYDVKM. This CDR3 comprises 17 residues. Trimming removed 4 bases from V and 3 bases from J; junction bases left unmatched: 11. CDR3 bases: TGTGCCAGCAGTTCCCTCTCTCGGACAGGGCCCAATCAGCCCCAGCATTTT. Amino acid sequence: CASSSLSRTGPNQPQHF.

This chain links TRBV5-6 with TRBJ1-6, with D hard to call. With 0 bases removed from V and 13 bases from J, the gap between germline ends came to 14 bases. CDR1 and CDR2 (germline): SGHDT, YYEEEE. This CDR3 has 14 residues. The CDR3 here is CASSLGSLRIPLHF. The CDR3 DNA reads as TGTGCCAGCAGCTTGGGCAGCCTTAGAATCCCCCTCCACTTT.

This clone was counted only a few times. The rearrangement joins TRBV7-2 to TRBJ1-5, with 7 bases aligning to TRBD1. Germline V gene lookup returns CDR1 SGHTA and CDR2 FQGNSA. This CDR3 has 13 amino acids. Unmatched junction bases numbered 2, after V lost 5 bases and J lost 4 bases. CDR3 DNA sequence: TGTGCCAGCAGCCAACAGGGGAATCAGCCCCAGCATTTT. Translation gives CASSQQGNQPQHF. The full variable domain, with the rest looked up from reference TRBV7-2 and TRBJ1-5, is GAGVSQSPSNKVTEKGKDVELRCDPISGHTALYWYRQSLGQGLEFLIYFQGNSAPDKSGLPSDRFSAERTGGSVSTLTIQRTQQEDSAVYLCASSQQGNQPQHFGDGTRLSIL.

The gene calls are TRBV18 and TRBJ1-1; D ambiguous. This CDR3 has 14 residues. Trimming stripped 2 bases from V and 1 base from J, with 8 bases between. Germline-derived CDR1 and CDR2 are KGHSH and LQKENI. CDR3 region: CASSPLHGNTEAFF. CDR3 bases: TGTGCCAGCTCACCATTGCATGGGAACACTGAAGCTTTCTTT.